A selection of T cell receptor beta chains follows, all from one sample in a study of blood T cell repertoires in COVID-19. The protocol was immunoSEQ multiplex PCR, while the TCRdb copy is restricted to in-frame clones and leaves out a portion. The sample lists around 300,000 clones, about nine tenths occurring once. Sample: PBMCs or T cells enriched from blood (not recorded which). The receptors here all came from a woman aged 40 to 50 who had recovered from COVID-19. Both conserved end residues are part of each CDR3. D genes are given only for firm matches.

V	J	D	CDR3
TRBV19	TRBJ1-2	-	CASSPQGFYGYTF
TRBV5-1	TRBJ1-1	-	CASSPGGFEGKGTEAFF
TRBV7-8	TRBJ1-3	TRBD1	CASSPRGQGNTIYF
TRBV7-9	TRBJ1-2	-	CASSLYGGEGIGYTF
TRBV19	TRBJ1-1	TRBD1	CASSTGQVSNSEAFF
TRBV20-1	TRBJ1-2	-	CSASDQGLSNYGYTF
TRBV11-1	TRBJ2-7	TRBD1	CASSPQGNEQYF
TRBV4-1	TRBJ1-5	TRBD1	CASSQGQLSNQPQHF
TRBV6-6	TRBJ2-1	-	CASHWDTSSSYNEQFF
TRBV5-1	TRBJ2-5	-	CASSLGAQGSQETQYF
TRBV19	TRBJ1-5	TRBD1	CASSRDRVGNQPQHF
TRBV5-1	TRBJ1-2	-	CASRLRELSIGYTF
TRBV29-1	TRBJ2-1	-	CSVRRVEQFF
TRBV30	TRBJ2-6	-	CAWSFPGSSGANVLTF
TRBV11-2	TRBJ1-1	-	CASSFGRMDTEAFF
TRBV13	TRBJ1-6	-	CASSRTGSPLHF
TRBV9	TRBJ1-2	TRBD1	CASSSGTGDRFYGYTF
TRBV5-4	TRBJ1-4	-	CASSSGGGEEKLFF
TRBV15	TRBJ1-4	-	CATRPGLSEKLFF
TRBV9	TRBJ2-3	-	CASSESHSDTQYF
TRBV18	TRBJ2-7	-	CASPAGVGEQYF
TRBV4-3	TRBJ2-5	-	CASSQDPPIFGRGETQYF
TRBV9	TRBJ1-3	-	CASSVGDSGNTIYF
TRBV11-2	TRBJ1-2	-	CASSLDLGRYGYTF
TRBV4-3	TRBJ1-2	-	CASSPDRGGYTF
TRBV30	TRBJ1-3	TRBD1	CAWSRTGVTQYF
TRBV5-4	TRBJ1-3	-	CASSLGPVSGNTIYF
TRBV5-1	TRBJ1-1	-	CASSLEPGREAFF
TRBV5-1	TRBJ2-7	TRBD1	CASSIPGQGNYEQYF
TRBV5-1	TRBJ1-1	-	CASSTEGGGTEAFF
TRBV6-2/TRBV6-3	TRBJ2-7	-	CASSLAFYEQYF
TRBV7-6	TRBJ1-2	TRBD1	CASSSDRGGGYTF
TRBV30	TRBJ1-3	-	CAWSGGPAGNTIYF
TRBV28	TRBJ2-7	-	CASREFNEQYF
TRBV18	TRBJ2-1	TRBD1	CASSPRTGTNEQFF
TRBV10-3	TRBJ2-7	TRBD2	CAISPSGSYEQYF
TRBV3-1/TRBV3-2	TRBJ2-3	TRBD2	CASSLGLAGDRQYF
TRBV27	TRBJ2-3	-	CASSLPTRGAQYF
TRBV5-1	TRBJ2-5	TRBD2	CASRRASGGQETQYF
TRBV28	TRBJ2-1	TRBD2	CASSLGTGTSGIGEQFF
TRBV5-1	TRBJ2-2	TRBD1	CASSSPDRGTGELFF
TRBV19	TRBJ1-1	-	CASLTPGRTTEAFF
TRBV27	TRBJ1-4	-	CATGRDGEKLFF
TRBV19	TRBJ2-1	TRBD2	CASSYRTSGIRPPNEQFF
TRBV7-3	TRBJ2-3	TRBD2	CASRAQRESDTQYF
TRBV18	TRBJ1-2	-	CASSSFGGGEGYTF
TRBV5-8	TRBJ2-3	TRBD2	CASSLMAGVATDTQYF
TRBV14	TRBJ1-2	-	CASSQGTTTVYTF
TRBV19	TRBJ2-3	-	CASAGTTRTDTQYF
TRBV7-3	TRBJ2-7	TRBD1	CASSAVTGDEQYF
TRBV29-1	TRBJ2-5	TRBD2	CSVRLAPNQETQYF
TRBV4-1	TRBJ1-4	-	CASSQEAGGTNEKLFF
TRBV29-1	TRBJ1-1	-	CSVEGQVMNTEAFF
TRBV9	TRBJ2-3	TRBD2	CASSRAGTSGLDTQYF
TRBV20-1	TRBJ2-7	TRBD2	CSATGGAEQYF
TRBV7-9	TRBJ1-1	TRBD1	CASSSGRGKNTEAFF
TRBV24-1	TRBJ1-5	-	CATSDSRQGNQPQHF
TRBV7-6	TRBJ2-3	TRBD2	CASSLRASGVGTDTQYF
TRBV6-6	TRBJ1-6	TRBD1	CASSHRTPRTGANSPLHF